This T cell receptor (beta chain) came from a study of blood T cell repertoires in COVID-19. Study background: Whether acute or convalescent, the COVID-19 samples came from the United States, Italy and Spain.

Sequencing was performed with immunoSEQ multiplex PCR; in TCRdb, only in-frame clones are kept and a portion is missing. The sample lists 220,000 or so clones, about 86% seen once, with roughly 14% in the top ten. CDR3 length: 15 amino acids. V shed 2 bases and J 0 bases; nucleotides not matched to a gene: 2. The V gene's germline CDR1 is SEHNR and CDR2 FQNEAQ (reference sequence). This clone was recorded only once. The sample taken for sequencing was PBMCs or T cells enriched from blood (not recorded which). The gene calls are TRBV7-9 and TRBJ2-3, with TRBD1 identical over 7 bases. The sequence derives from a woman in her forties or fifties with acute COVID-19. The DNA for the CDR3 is TGTGCCAGCAGCTTAAGGGGACAGAGCACAGATACGCAGTATTTT. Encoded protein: CASSLRGQSTDTQYF.